This T cell receptor beta chain comes out of a study of T-cell memory formation after mild COVID-19. Study-level information: Clusters of TCRs were largely donor specific. Whole-study results and caveats: The main location of contracting CD4+ clones was CM and EM, and that of contracting CD8+ clones was EMRA. Clones that shrank (day 15 to 85) were balanced CD4/CD8, whereas later expanders leaned CD4+.

The CDR3 is made up of 14 amino acids. Germline loops: CDR1 LNHDA, CDR2 SQIVND (reference sequence). Between the trimmed V and J ends, which lost 5 bases and 0 bases, there was a span of 11 bases. TCRdb used MiXCR to reprocess the 5' RACE reads, holding one entry per CDR3 protein. Here the sample spans some 210,000 distinct CDR3 sequences, about a sixth being singletons. Note on this clonotype: The antigen remains undetermined.

The chain links TRBV19 to TRBJ2-7, with D maybe TRBD2 (6 bases). This sequence was found in an adult woman who had mild COVID-19 (a few samples of this study predate the infection). Cell type and time point are not known. Sequenced input: PBMCs or a T cell subset sorted from them (not recorded which). CDR3 sequence: CASSFRDFSYEQYF. The CDR3 nucleotides are TGTGCCAGTAGTTTCCGGGACTTCTCCTACGAGCAGTACTTC.